This T cell receptor beta chain was identified in a study of T-cell memory formation after mild COVID-19. After removal of 3 bases from V and 2 bases from J, the junction contained 4 bases not matched to a gene. Germline V gives CDR1 KGHSH, CDR2 LQKENI. CDR3 length: 15 residues. This clonotype was found a few times. In TCRdb, the 5' RACE reads were re-called with MiXCR into one record per CDR3 protein. The table lists hundreds of thousands of distinct CDR3 sequences, 20% to 25% of them singletons. The receptor's source is an adult woman who had mild COVID-19 (a few samples of this study predate the infection). Cell type and time point are not known. Sequencing was done on a sample of PBMCs or a T cell subset sorted from them (not recorded which). The chain uses TRBV18 and TRBJ2-7, with 10 bases identical to TRBD2. CDR3 protein: CASSPGTSATYEQYF. CDR3 in DNA: TGTGCCAGCTCACCTGGGACTAGCGCTACCTACGAGCAGTACTTC.